This entry features one T cell receptor (beta chain) sequence. Its specific antigen is unknown. Qualities for individual bases were not recorded, and no much larger clone is one base off. The sample is drawn from a study of CD8 T cells in ankylosing spondylitis (dated by TCRdb to about 2017). About the study as a whole: T cell receptor beta repertoires were profiled in healthy donors and ankylosing spondylitis patients so that disease-linked TCR variants could be found. The whole study cohort included some 100 healthy donors and about two dozen ankylosing spondylitis patients. Peripheral blood samples were taken, and synovial fluid was additionally collected from ankylosing spondylitis patients. Here is what the overall study found, with its caveats: A CD8+ phenotype was shown by the disease-linked clones, which were found at relatively low frequencies in peripheral blood. Some of the motif variants had been reported before in the synovial fluid and blood of reactive arthritis patients, a finding that suggests common disease-initiation mechanisms. The disease-linked clones were reported as significantly enriched in matched synovial fluid samples from ankylosing spondylitis patients. A TCR beta motif made up of fewer than 10 highly homologous amino acid variants appeared to be characteristic of blood from ankylosing spondylitis patients.

The reads were generated on an Illumina HiSeq 2500. TCR beta libraries were prepared by quantitative 5'-RACE with molecular barcodes. As for how the authors treated the data: A new computational method based on a probabilistic model of VDJ rearrangement was used to identify disease-linked TCR variants. The public reads were quality trimmed at Q25 with fastp and then assembled into clones with MiXCR by TCRdb, keeping productive beta chains. Entries that share a CDR3 protein sequence are merged under the most common genes and DNA. None of the V and J calls come from the authors' own analysis; TCRdb made them. This sample gives hundreds of thousands of distinct CDR3 sequences in total; about 25% of them show up just once. Jointly, the top ten make up 0.89% of the sample. From a lookup of the germline V gene, CDR1 and CDR2 are SGHRS and YFSETQ. The cysteine opens and the phenylalanine closes a CDR3 of 16 amino acids. Here the CDR3 DNA is all that survives: 48 bases in frame from base 1. Trimming takes 4 bases off V and 7 bases off J; junction bases not matched to a gene: 10.

This sequence originates from a male donor with ankylosing spondylitis. The material sequenced was blood, either unsorted or a sorted T cell fraction (not recorded which). Recombination connected TRBV5-1 to TRBJ2-1, with 11 junctional bases fitting TRBD2. In nucleotides, the sequence is TGCGCCAGCAGCCCAAGAACTAGCGGGAGTCTTAATGAGCAGTTCTTC. It is translated as CASSPRTSGSLNEQFF.